This record concerns one TCR beta chain sequence. The data originate from a study of T cell clones after liver transplantation. The CDR3 consists of 14 residues. From germline, CDR1 is MNHNS and CDR2 SASEGT. V was clipped by 8 bases and J by 5 bases, with 16 bases between them. Method: immunoSEQ multiplex PCR; TCRdb's copy keeps in-frame clones and lacks some. Of 53,000 or so clones listed, 84% are singletons. The sample consisted of CD4+ T cells from blood, taken before liver transplant. The J gene is TRBJ1-5, the V gene TRBV6-1, with D possibly being TRBD1 (6 bases). This TCR was sampled from a human donor who received a liver transplant. This CDR3 is CASDYGGGYQPQHF. The CDR3 DNA reads TGTGCCAGCGATTACGGGGGGGGCTATCAGCCCCAGCATTTT.